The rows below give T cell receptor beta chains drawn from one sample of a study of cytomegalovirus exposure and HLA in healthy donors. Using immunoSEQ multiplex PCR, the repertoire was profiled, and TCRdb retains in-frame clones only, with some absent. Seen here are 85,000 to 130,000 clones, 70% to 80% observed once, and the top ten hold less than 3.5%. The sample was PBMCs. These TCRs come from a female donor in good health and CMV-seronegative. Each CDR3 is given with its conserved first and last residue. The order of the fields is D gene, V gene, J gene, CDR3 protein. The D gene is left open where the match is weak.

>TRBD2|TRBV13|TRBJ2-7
CASSLGLAGYEQYF
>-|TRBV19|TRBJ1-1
CASRGVEKAFF
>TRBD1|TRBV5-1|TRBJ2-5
CASSFGRTGQGTQYF
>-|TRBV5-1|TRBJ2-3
CASSLDPGAGTDTQYF
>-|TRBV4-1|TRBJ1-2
CASSQVGVWGYGYTF
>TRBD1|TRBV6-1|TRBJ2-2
CASSVDLRDRGTGELFF
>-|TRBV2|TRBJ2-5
CASNTIQTQYF
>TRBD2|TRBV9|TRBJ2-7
CASSVGDGSGSRSYEQYF
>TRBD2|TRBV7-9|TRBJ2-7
CASSPSGRTYEQYF
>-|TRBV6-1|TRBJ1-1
CEVQRGGGLDTEAFF
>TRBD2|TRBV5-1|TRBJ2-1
CASSLRKAGEVF
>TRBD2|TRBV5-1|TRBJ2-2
CASSLEAGTNTGELFF
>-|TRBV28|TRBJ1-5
CASISGNQPQHF
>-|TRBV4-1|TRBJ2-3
CASSLLGQYTDTQYF
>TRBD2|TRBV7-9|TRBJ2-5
CASRLAGATEETQYF
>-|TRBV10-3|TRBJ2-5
CAISDYQETQYF
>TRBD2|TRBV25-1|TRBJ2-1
CASSEQSGGGHNEQFF
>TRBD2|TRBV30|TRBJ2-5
CAWRKRGQETQYF
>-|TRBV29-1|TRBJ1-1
CSVSWGGNTEAFF
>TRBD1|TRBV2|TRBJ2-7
CASYRQGAHEQYF
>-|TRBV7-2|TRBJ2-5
CASSADRRATETQYF
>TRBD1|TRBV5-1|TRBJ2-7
CASSSGGTSLGDEQYF
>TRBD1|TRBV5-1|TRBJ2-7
CASSPGQGARATYEQYF
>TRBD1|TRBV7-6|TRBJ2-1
CASSLGRGQGNEQFF
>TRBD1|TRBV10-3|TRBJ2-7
CAISEEGQYSYEQYF
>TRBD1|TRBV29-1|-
CSVGQGQYEQYF
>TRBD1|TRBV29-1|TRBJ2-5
CSVRDRFQETQYF
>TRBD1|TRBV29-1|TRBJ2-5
CSARDRVSGETQYF
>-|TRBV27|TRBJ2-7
CASSLSGRETPYEQYF
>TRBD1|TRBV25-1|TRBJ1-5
CASSGGTGGNQPQHF
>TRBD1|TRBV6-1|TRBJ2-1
CASSHPGQIYNEQFF
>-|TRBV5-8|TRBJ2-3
CASSLVAGSDTQYF
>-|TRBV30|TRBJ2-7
CAWSVRMAGNTYEQYF
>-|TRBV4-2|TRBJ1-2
CASSPTEGGPAGYTF
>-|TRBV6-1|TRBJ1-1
CASSAKGPGAGDTEAFF
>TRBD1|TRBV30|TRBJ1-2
CACRTGGSYGYTF
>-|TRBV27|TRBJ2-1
CASSPHWGEFYNEQFF
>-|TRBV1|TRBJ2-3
CRGLAGDTDTQYF
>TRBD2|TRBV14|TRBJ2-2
CASSHYLAGPRRELFF
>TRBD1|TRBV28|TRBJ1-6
CASVSRGDNSPLHF
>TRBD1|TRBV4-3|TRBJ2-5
CASSKQGQGKNGETQYF
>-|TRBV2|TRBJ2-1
CASSYDVGQSAHEQFF
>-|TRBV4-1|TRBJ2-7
CASSQDGTYSYEQYF
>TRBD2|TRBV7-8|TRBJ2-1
CASSLVLAGRNEQFF
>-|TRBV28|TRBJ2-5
CASRPSSVGGWTQYF
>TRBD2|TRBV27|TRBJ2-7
CASRPGGTSSYEQYF
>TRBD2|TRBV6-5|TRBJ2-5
CASSYRGAGGVETQYF
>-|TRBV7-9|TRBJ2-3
CASSPLKNRDTQYF
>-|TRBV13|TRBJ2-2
CASSFSQAANTGELFF